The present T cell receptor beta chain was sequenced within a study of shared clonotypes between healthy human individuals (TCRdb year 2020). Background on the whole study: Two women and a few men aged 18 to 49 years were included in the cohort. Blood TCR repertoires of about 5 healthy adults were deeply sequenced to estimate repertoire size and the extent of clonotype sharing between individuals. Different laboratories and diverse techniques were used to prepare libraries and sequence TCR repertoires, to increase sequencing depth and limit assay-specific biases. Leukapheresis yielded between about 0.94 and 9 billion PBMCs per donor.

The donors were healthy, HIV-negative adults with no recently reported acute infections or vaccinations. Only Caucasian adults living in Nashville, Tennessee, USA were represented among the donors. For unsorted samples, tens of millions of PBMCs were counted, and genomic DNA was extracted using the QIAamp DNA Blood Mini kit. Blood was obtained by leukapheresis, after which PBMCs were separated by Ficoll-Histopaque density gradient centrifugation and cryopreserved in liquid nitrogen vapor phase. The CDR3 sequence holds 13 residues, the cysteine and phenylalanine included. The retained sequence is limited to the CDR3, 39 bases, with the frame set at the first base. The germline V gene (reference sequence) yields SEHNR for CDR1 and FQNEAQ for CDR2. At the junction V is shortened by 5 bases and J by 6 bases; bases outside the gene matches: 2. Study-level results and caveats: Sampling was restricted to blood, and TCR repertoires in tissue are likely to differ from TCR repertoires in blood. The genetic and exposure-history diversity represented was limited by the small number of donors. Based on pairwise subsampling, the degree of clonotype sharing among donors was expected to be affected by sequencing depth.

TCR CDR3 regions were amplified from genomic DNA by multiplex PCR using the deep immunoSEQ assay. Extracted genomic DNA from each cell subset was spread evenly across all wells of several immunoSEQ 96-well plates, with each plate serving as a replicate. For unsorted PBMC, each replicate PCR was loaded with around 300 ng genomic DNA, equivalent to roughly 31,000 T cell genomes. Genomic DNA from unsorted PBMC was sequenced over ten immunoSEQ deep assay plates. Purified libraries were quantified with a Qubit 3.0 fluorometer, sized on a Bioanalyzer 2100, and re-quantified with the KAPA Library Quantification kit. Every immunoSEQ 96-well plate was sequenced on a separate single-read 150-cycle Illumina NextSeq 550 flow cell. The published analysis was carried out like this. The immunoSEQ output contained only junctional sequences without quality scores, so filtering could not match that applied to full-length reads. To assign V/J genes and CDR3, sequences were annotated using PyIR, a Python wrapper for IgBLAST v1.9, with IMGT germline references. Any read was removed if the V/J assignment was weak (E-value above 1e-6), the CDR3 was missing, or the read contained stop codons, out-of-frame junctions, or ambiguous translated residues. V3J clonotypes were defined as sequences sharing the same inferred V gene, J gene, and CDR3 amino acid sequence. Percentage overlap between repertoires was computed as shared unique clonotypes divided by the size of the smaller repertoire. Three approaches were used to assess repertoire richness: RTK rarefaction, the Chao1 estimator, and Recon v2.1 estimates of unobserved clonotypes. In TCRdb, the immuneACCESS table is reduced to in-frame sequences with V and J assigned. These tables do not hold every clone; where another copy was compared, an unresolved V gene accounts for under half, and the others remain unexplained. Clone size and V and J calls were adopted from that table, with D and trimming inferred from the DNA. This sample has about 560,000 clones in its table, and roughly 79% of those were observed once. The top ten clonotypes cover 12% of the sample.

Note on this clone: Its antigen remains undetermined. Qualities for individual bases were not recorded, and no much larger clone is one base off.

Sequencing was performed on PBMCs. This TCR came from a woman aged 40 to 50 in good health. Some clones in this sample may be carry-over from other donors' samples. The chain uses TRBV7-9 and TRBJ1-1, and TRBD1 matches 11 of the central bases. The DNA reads TGTGCCAGCAGCCGGACAGGGGGCTCTGAAGCTTTCTTT. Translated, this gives CASSRTGGSEAFF. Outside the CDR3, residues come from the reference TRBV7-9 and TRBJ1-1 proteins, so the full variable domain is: DTGVSQNPRHKITKRGQNVTFRCDPISEHNRLYWYRQTLGQGPEFLTYFQNEAQLEKSRLLSDRFSAERPKGSFSTLEIQRTEQGDSAMYLCASSRTGGSEAFFGQGTRLTVV.